The clone carrying this T cell receptor (beta chain) was seen a handful of times. Its antigen is still unknown. The record originates from a study of CD8 T cells in ankylosing spondylitis. TCRdb itself ran the 5' RACE reads through MiXCR, one entry per CDR3 protein. This sample has 700,000 to 1,000,000 distinct CDR3 sequences, with about 11% found just once. Points from the study as a whole: Ankylosing spondylitis blood appeared to be characterized by a TCR beta motif of 8 or 9 highly homologous variants. Matched ankylosing spondylitis synovial fluid reportedly contained a significantly enriched population of disease-linked clones. Existing reports had already noted some motif variants in reactive arthritis synovial fluid and blood.

The germline V gene encodes CDR1 ENHRY and CDR2 SYGVKD. CDR3 length: 12 residues. Trimming took 5 bases from V and 5 from J, leaving 10 bases between them. The material sequenced was blood, either unsorted or a sorted T cell fraction (not recorded which). This rearrangement joins TRBV10-3 to TRBJ2-7; perhaps TRBD1 as D (6 bases). This TCR was sampled from a male donor with ankylosing spondylitis. CDR3 coding DNA: TGTGCCATCAGTTACACAGGGAACGAGCAGTACTTC. This codes for CAISYTGNEQYF.